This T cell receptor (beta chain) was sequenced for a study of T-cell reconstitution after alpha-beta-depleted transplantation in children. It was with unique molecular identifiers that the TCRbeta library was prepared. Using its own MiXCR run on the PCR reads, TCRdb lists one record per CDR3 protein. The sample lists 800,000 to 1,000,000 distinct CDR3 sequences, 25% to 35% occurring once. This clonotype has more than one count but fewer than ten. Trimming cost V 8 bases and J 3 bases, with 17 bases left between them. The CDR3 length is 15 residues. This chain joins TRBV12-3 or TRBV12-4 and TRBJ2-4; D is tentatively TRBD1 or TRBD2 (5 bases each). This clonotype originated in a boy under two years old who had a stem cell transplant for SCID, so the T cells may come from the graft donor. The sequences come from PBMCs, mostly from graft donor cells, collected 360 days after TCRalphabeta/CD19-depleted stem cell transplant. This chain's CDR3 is CASARDGVVKNIQYF. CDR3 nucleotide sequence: TGTGCCAGCGCCAGGGACGGAGTTGTCAAAAACATTCAGTACTTC.